This T cell receptor beta chain was identified during a study of shared clonotypes between healthy human individuals. In the study overall: Per donor, CD8 memory used one plate, CD8 naive used two, CD4 memory used three and CD4 naive used three. General study findings and limits: It was anticipated that sequencing depth would influence how many clonotypes donors shared. Richness estimates generally favored naive over memory subsets.

In the case of this clone: Its antigen is undetermined.

Germline V gene lookup returns CDR1 MNHEY and CDR2 SVGAGI. V dropped 5 bases and J dropped 2 bases, with 7 bases sitting between them. The length of the CDR3 is 13 residues. The table came from immunoSEQ multiplex PCR; TCRdb's copy has only in-frame clones and leaves some out. This repertoire shows roughly 2.2 million clones, just under 95% found once; its top ten account for about 0.36%. Material for sequencing was naive CD4+ T cells from PBMCs. The subset was: CD45RA+ positively selected. The source of this sequence is a man younger than 35 in good health. Some clones in this sample may be carry-over from other donors' samples. The chain is built from TRBV6-5 and TRBJ2-1; D unclear. The DNA of the CDR3 is TGTGCCAGCAGTCCCCCGGCCTACAATGAGCAGTTCTTC. This gives the protein CASSPPAYNEQFF.